Below, 25 T cell receptor beta chains from the same sample are listed, as sequenced in a study of T cell repertoires in cytomegalovirus infection. TCRdb reprocessed the reads via MiXCR and lists one record per CDR3 protein. The sample comprises some 400,000 distinct CDR3 sequences, approximately 33% of which are singletons, and roughly 13% rests with the top ten. Sequenced material: PBMCs. The receptor set was obtained from a human donor in good health (CMV status not recorded). Some clones in this sample may be carry-over from other donors' samples.

This rearrangement joins TRBV12-3 or TRBV12-4 to TRBJ2-5, with D tentatively TRBD2 (5 bases). Trimming removed 6 bases from V and 5 bases from J, with 13 bases in between. The CDR3 is made up of 13 amino acids. CDR3 nucleotide sequence: TGTGCCAGCAGCCGGGGTGGTCCGGAGACCCAGTACTTC. Translation gives CASSRGGPETQYF.

As to this clonotype: The conserved closing phenylalanine or tryptophan is absent in this CDR3, likely reflecting a read error. The V gene is TRBV28, the J gene TRBJ2-5; TRBD2 aligns across 8 bases. This CDR3 spans 16 amino acids. Germline CDR1 and CDR2: MDHEN and SYDVKM. The CDR3 protein is CSISLWASGPQETQYL. CDR3 bases: TGTTCCATCAGTTTATGGGCTAGCGGGCCCCAAGAGACCCAGTACTTA.

The chain uses TRBV6-5 and TRBJ2-5; 7 bases fit TRBD1. Germline CDR1 reads MNHEY; CDR2 reads SVGAGI. The CDR3 runs 14 residues. Germline trimming cut 0 bases from V and 5 bases from J; bases unmatched to any gene: 3. The CDR3 DNA reads as TGTGCCAGCAGTTACTCAATCAGGGGGGAGACCCAGTACTTC. Translating it yields CASSYSIRGETQYF.

To note about this clonotype: The germline gene is not matched at one end of the junction; a read error may be the cause. The chain employs TRBV7-3 and TRBJ2-1, with TRBD2 identical over 7 bases. CDR3 length: 15 amino acids. CDR1 is SGHTA, CDR2 FQGTGA, per germline. CDR3 protein: CASSPPGGGGKEPFF. CDR3 nucleotide sequence: TGTGCCAGCAGCCCCCCTGGGGGGGGAGGCAAGGAGCCGTTCTTC.

This clonotype appeared a few times. This rearrangement joins TRBV20-1 to TRBJ2-5; 8 bases map to TRBD1. Germline loops: CDR1 DFQATT, CDR2 SNEGSKA (reference sequence). CDR3 length: 16 amino acids. With 0 bases clipped from V and 4 bases from J, the junction kept 10 bases outside the gene matches. The CDR3 region is CSARDFGRGQGETQYF. The CDR3 DNA sequence: TGCAGTGCTAGAGATTTTGGCAGGGGGCAAGGAGAGACCCAGTACTTC.

This clonotype was seen more than once but under ten times. The CDR3 region is CASSQEAGPLHF. The CDR3 nucleotides read TGTGCCAGCAGCCAAGAGGCGGGACCCCTCCACTTT. The chain links TRBV4-2 to TRBJ1-6, with unresolved D. V was shortened by 0 bases and J by 12 bases, with 6 bases between the two germline ends. Germline CDR1 and CDR2: LGHNA and YNFKEQ. The CDR3 has 12 residues.

On this clonotype: A much larger clone lies one base from this, so it may be a read error. This chain connects TRBV7-2 to TRBJ1-2, with D hard to call. Germline CDR1 is SGHTA and CDR2 is FQGNSA. The CDR3 is 13 amino acids. V lost 0 bases to trimming and J lost 7 bases, with 9 bases between them. CDR3 loop: CASSLAGASGYTF. The CDR3 coding sequence is TGTGCCAGCAGCTTAGCGGGAGCCTCTGGCTACACCTTC.

The chain has TRBV11-2 and TRBJ2-2, with D possibly being TRBD1 (5 bases). The length of the CDR3 is 15 residues. Between the trimmed V and J ends, which lost 5 bases and 1 base, there was a span of 11 bases. Germline V gene lookup returns CDR1 SGHAT and CDR2 FQNNGV. In DNA, the CDR3 is TGTGCCAGCAGCCCGAAGACAGTGAACACCGGGGAGCTGTTTTTT. Protein sequence: CASSPKTVNTGELFF.

In this sample, this clonotype turned up once. A much larger clone lies a single base off, so this may be a read error. The conserved closing phenylalanine or tryptophan is absent in this CDR3, likely reflecting a read error. The V call is TRBV7-2, the J call TRBJ2-1; no clear D. The CDR3 sequence is 14 residues long. The germline V gene encodes CDR1 SGHTA and CDR2 FQGNSA. V was trimmed by 0 bases and J by 5 bases, leaving 8 bases between them. The CDR3 sequence is CASSLAGSHNEQFL. The CDR3 DNA is TGTGCCAGCAGCTTAGCAGGGTCCCACAATGAGCAGTTCTTA.

This clonotype showed up many times. This rearrangement joins TRBV7-8 to TRBJ2-1; D tentatively fits TRBD1 or TRBD2 (5 bases each). Trimming stripped 2 bases from V and 2 bases from J, with 10 bases between. This CDR3 is 15 amino acids long. Germline CDR1 SGHVS, CDR2 FQNEAQ. CDR3 sequence (DNA): TGTGCCAGCAGCTTAAGGGACGGAGCCTACAATGAGCAGTTCTTC. It specifies CASSLRDGAYNEQFF.

Only one count was recorded for this clonotype. It may be a read error: a sequence one base away is much more abundant. DNA of the CDR3: TGTGCCAGCAGCGTGGACGATGAGCAGTTCTTC. This translates into CASSVDDEQFF. This chain links TRBV9 with TRBJ2-1; D not certain. The CDR3 is 11 residues long. Trimming cost V 2 bases and J 8 bases, with 5 bases left between them. Germline CDR1 and CDR2: SGDLS and YYNGEE.

This clonotype came up many times. The chain links TRBV7-9 to TRBJ2-7; D may be TRBD1 (6 bases). Germline CDR1 reads SEHNR; CDR2 reads FQNEAQ (reference sequence). This CDR3 has 15 residues. The germline V and J ends were trimmed by 1 base and 2 bases, with 12 bases remaining between them. In nucleotides, the CDR3 is TGTGCCAGCAGCTTAGGTAACAGGGCCCCCTACGAGCAGTACTTC. Its protein product is CASSLGNRAPYEQYF.

The V call is TRBV5-6, the J call TRBJ1-5; D remains ambiguous. V dropped 3 bases and J dropped 9 bases, with 16 bases sitting between them. The CDR3 covers 14 residues. Germline assignment: CDR1 SGHDT and CDR2 YYEEEE. CDR3 sequence: CASSSGYYGGPQHF. CDR3 nucleotide sequence: TGTGCCAGCAGCTCCGGATATTACGGCGGGCCCCAGCATTTT.

This rearrangement joins TRBV4-3 to TRBJ1-5, with D uncertain. This CDR3 spans 15 amino acids. Germline V gene lookup returns CDR1 LGHNA and CDR2 YSLEER. V was cut by 0 bases and J by 0 bases, with 6 bases left in between. In DNA form, the CDR3 reads TGCGCCAGCAGCCAAGACAGTTATAGCAATCAGCCCCAGCATTTT. It codes for CASSQDSYSNQPQHF.

This clonotype has more than one count but fewer than ten. The chain is built from TRBV11-2 and TRBJ2-7; D ambiguous. This CDR3 region has 13 residues. The V gene lost 5 bases and the J gene lost 6 bases, with 14 bases spanning the gap. Germline V gives CDR1 SGHAT, CDR2 FQNNGV. CDR3 loop: CASSPPPVSEQYF. In nucleotides, the CDR3 is TGTGCCAGCAGCCCTCCCCCGGTGTCCGAGCAGTACTTC. Full variable domain (outside the CDR3, taken from reference TRBV11-2 and TRBJ2-7): EAGVAQSPRYKIIEKRQSVAFWCNPISGHATLYWYQQILGQGPKLLIQFQNNGVVDDSQLPKDRFSAERLKGVDSTLKIQPAKLEDSAVYLCASSPPPVSEQYFGPGTRLTVT.

As for this clonotype: At one boundary the junction diverges from the germline segment, which might be a read error. The chain uses TRBV7-8 and TRBJ2-5; D is ambiguous. Germline CDR1 reads SGHVS; CDR2 reads FQNEAQ. CDR3 size: 14 residues. The CDR3 bases are TGTGCCAGCAGCTCTCAGACAAACCCAGAGACCCATTACTTC. Amino acids: CASSSQTNPETHYF.

The chain uses TRBV7-2 and TRBJ1-1, with no clear D. With 2 bases removed from V and 3 bases from J, the gap between germline ends came to 10 bases. Per the germline V gene, CDR1 is SGHTA and CDR2 is FQGNSA. The length of the CDR3 is 14 residues. CDR3 sequence: CASSLSGIDTEAFF. For the CDR3, the DNA is TGTGCCAGCAGCTTAAGTGGGATTGACACTGAAGCTTTCTTT.

The sample holds a few counts of this clonotype. The chain combines TRBV7-9 with TRBJ1-1; 8 bases are a match to TRBD1. CDR3 length equals 15 residues. V gave up 3 bases and J gave up 7 bases; unmatched junction bases: 10. Germline loops: CDR1 SEHNR, CDR2 FQNEAQ (reference sequence). This chain's CDR3 is CASSFPNRGEGEAFF. For the CDR3, the DNA is TGTGCCAGCAGCTTTCCAAACAGGGGGGAGGGTGAAGCTTTCTTT. Looking up the rest from reference TRBV7-9 and TRBJ1-1 gives the full variable domain: DTGVSQNPRHKITKRGQNVTFRCDPISEHNRLYWYRQTLGQGPEFLTYFQNEAQLEKSRLLSDRFSAERPKGSFSTLEIQRTEQGDSAMYLCASSFPNRGEGEAFFGQGTRLTVV.

This clonotype was observed at least ten times. V and J are TRBV10-3 and TRBJ1-5; TRBD1 matches at 9 bases. The germline V gene encodes CDR1 ENHRY and CDR2 SYGVKD. The CDR3 is 14 residues long. Trimming at V came to 6 bases and at J to 4 bases, leaving 4 bases not matched to a gene. This CDR3 is CAIRGQGLNQPQHF. The CDR3 DNA is TGTGCCATCAGAGGACAGGGGCTAAATCAGCCCCAGCATTTT.

The chain recombines TRBV6-6 with TRBJ2-5, with D possibly being TRBD1 or TRBD2 (5 bases each). Germline V lookup: CDR1 MNHNY, CDR2 SVGAGI (reference sequence). V was cut by 5 bases and J by 9 bases, with 16 bases left in between. The CDR3 totals 13 residues. The CDR3: CASSKGPPAAQYF. In DNA, the CDR3 is TGTGCCAGCAGTAAGGGACCACCAGCGGCCCAGTACTTC.

This clonotype was counted between two and nine times. V is TRBV28 and J is TRBJ1-5; a possible D gene is TRBD1 (5 bases). This CDR3 comprises 14 residues. Trimming stripped 7 bases from V and 2 bases from J, with 12 bases between. Germline assignment: CDR1 MDHEN and CDR2 SYDVKM. For the CDR3, the DNA is TGTGCCAGCATCATGGGGGGGGGCAATCAGCCCCAGCATTTT. This codes for CASIMGGGNQPQHF.

This clonotype was found many times. This chain uses TRBV10-3 with TRBJ2-5, with 7 bases that match TRBD2. Germline CDR1 ENHRY, CDR2 SYGVKD. V dropped 0 bases and J dropped 5; count of bases not matched to a gene: 3. This CDR3 is built from 14 residues. The CDR3 DNA is TGTGCCATCAGTGAGTCGACTAGCTCCGAGACCCAGTACTTC. Its protein is CAISESTSSETQYF.

A single count supports this clonotype. The rearrangement joins TRBV5-1 to TRBJ2-1; D may be TRBD2 (7 bases). CDR3 size: 14 residues. The germline V and J ends were trimmed by 5 bases and 7 bases, with 16 bases remaining between them. CDR1 and CDR2 from the germline V gene are SGHRS and YFSETQ. In nucleotides, the CDR3 is TGCGCCAGCAGAAGGGGGGGGCCGCAGAATGAGCAGTTCTTC. It encodes CASRRGGPQNEQFF.

CDR3 in DNA: TGTGCCAGCAGCTTAGAAGGGACAGGGAGTCCACCCCTCCACTTT. It codes for CASSLEGTGSPPLHF. V gene TRBV7-8 combines with J gene TRBJ1-6; 9 nucleotides line up with TRBD1. This CDR3 has 15 amino acids. After removal of 1 base from V and 11 bases from J, the junction contained 6 bases not matched to a gene. Germline CDR1 and CDR2: SGHVS and FQNEAQ.

The chain is built from TRBV15 and TRBJ1-6, with a tentative D call TRBD1 (5 bases). CDR1 and CDR2 (germline): LNHNV, YYDKDF (reference sequence). CDR3 length: 17 residues. The V and J ends lost 0 bases and 8 bases respectively, with 17 bases between them. CDR3 in amino acids: CATSRDNRGSMDSPLHF. Written as DNA, the CDR3 is TGTGCCACCAGCAGAGATAATAGGGGATCGATGGATTCACCCCTCCACTTT. Combining the CDR3 with reference TRBV15 and TRBJ1-6 gives the whole variable domain DAMVIQNPRYQVTQFGKPVTLSCSQTLNHNVMYWYQQKSSQAPKLLFHYYDKDFNNEADTPDNFQSRRPNTSFCFLDIRSPGLGDTAMYLCATSRDNRGSMDSPLHFGNGTRLTVT.